The entry below gives a single T cell receptor beta chain sequence along with its context. The table lists this clone with a count of one. Its antigen remains undetermined. One base away there is no much larger clone; base qualities are not given. The germline V gene provides CDR1 SGHRS and CDR2 YFSETQ. After removal of 3 bases from V and 6 bases from J, the junction retains 11 bases not matched to a gene. Inclusive of the bounding cysteine and phenylalanine, the CDR3 is 15 residues long. Just CDR3 DNA is preserved here, 45 bases in frame from base 1. This entry comes from a study of blood T cell repertoires in COVID-19 (TCRdb year 2020). Notes on the research overall: Collaborator samples came from the United States, Italy and Spain and covered acute and convalescent phases of COVID-19. Samples came from the ongoing ImmuneRACE study (first 160 participants) plus 1,254 subjects from 6 global collaborators. Deeply sampled blood TCRbeta repertoires from subjects exposed to, actively infected with, or recovered from COVID-19 were included in the dataset. The prospective study material was composed of cDNA or gDNA derived from T cells, B-cell-depleted T cells, or PBMCs. Sample metadata almost always included a de-identified subject ID, COVID-19 status, age in years and sex. A freely available public database, intended as a resource for researchers studying the immune response to SARS-CoV-2, is where the repertoires were released. Where available, HLA class I and class II types were taken from metadata supplied by the sample provider and were not determined by assay-based typing.

What the work shows at the level of the full study, not this receptor alone: Clinical and demographic metadata were provided uncurated, with the amount varying by source and participant.

The immunoSEQ Assay, a bias-controlled multiplex PCR, was used to amplify TCRbeta CDR3 regions from genomic DNA. On the authors' methods: Within the assay, amplification of reference gene primers was used to estimate how many nucleated cells each sample contained. Sequence reads were collapsed and filtered to measure the absolute abundance of every unique TCRbeta CDR3 rearrangement. For each sample, productive Simpson clonality was calculated as the square root of Simpson's diversity index over productive rearrangements. The table was pulled from immuneACCESS by TCRdb, which kept in-frame rearrangements only. Such tables lose some clones; where checked, under half of the loss comes from unresolved V genes, and the rest has no known cause. That table supplies the V and J calls and clone size; D and trimming were determined from the DNA. Counted in this sample were 150,000 or so clones; around 87% of them appeared once. The ten most abundant clones make up 1.2% of the sample.

Participants in the prospective study were aged about 18 to 89 years, lived in some 24 United States geographic areas, and enrolled through a virtual design. Cohort assignment in the prospective study relied on participant-reported clinical history from a screening survey and a study questionnaire. Each participant in the prospective study had whole blood, serum and a nasopharyngeal or oropharyngeal swab collected by mobile phlebotomists. Over an approximately 2-month period, participants in the prospective study had the option of providing additional blood draws and questionnaires. Blood samples from the prospective study were shipped frozen or at room temperature prior to DNA extraction.

In this chain, TRBV5-1 is recombined with TRBJ1-1, with 7 central nucleotides matching TRBD1. This clonotype was sampled from a woman aged 25-40 years with acute COVID-19. Sequencing was carried out using PBMCs or T cells enriched from blood (not recorded which). The nucleotide sequence reads TGCGCCAGCAGCTGGAGCACAGGGGTCGGGGCTGAAGCTTTCTTT. Its translation reads: CASSWSTGVGAEAFF.